The 16 T cell receptor beta chains below were found in one sample sequenced in a study of blood T cell repertoires in COVID-19. Profiling relied on immunoSEQ multiplex PCR, and the TCRdb table lists in-frame clones only, not all of them. The profile shows some 200,000 clones, 87% of them singletons. Sample: PBMCs or T cells enriched from blood (not recorded which). Every receptor here comes from a man under 40 in a cohort exposed to, infected with or recovered from COVID-19 (not recorded which).

The chain employs TRBV10-3 and TRBJ2-2; 12 nucleotides agree with TRBD2. CDR3 length equals 18 residues. V was clipped by 5 bases and J by 7 bases; unmatched bases: 14. Germline V lookup: CDR1 ENHRY, CDR2 SYGVKD. The CDR3 loop is CAISPLAGGHSGGGELFF. The CDR3 DNA reads as TGTGCCATCAGTCCCCTAGCGGGAGGGCATTCTGGGGGCGGGGAGCTGTTTTTT.

The genes are TRBV5-6 and TRBJ2-5; 7 bases are a match to TRBD2. The CDR3 contains 15 residues. Germline assignment: CDR1 SGHDT and CDR2 YYEEEE. The junction had 6 bases not matched to a gene; V was cut back by 4 bases and J by 0 bases. CDR3 bases: TGTGCCAGCAGCGTTACGACTAGCCACCAAGAGACCCAGTACTTC. Its protein product is CASSVTTSHQETQYF.

This chain connects TRBV28 to TRBJ2-1, with D possibly TRBD2 on 5 matching bases. V was pared by 9 bases and J by 3 bases, with 12 bases between. CDR3 size: 13 residues. Germline V gene lookup returns CDR1 MDHEN and CDR2 SYDVKM. As DNA, the CDR3 is TGTGCCAGTGGATCCGGGATCTACAATGAGCAGTTCTTC. Residues: CASGSGIYNEQFF.

The V call is TRBV27, the J call TRBJ2-7; 13 positions match TRBD2. Per the germline V gene, CDR1 is MNHEY and CDR2 is SMNVEV (reference sequence). The CDR3 runs to 14 residues. V trimming: 2 bases; J trimming: 6 bases; junction bases outside the gene matches: 1. The CDR3 sequence is CASSLGLAGVEQYF. CDR3 in DNA: TGTGCCAGCAGTTTAGGACTAGCGGGAGTCGAGCAGTACTTC.

CDR3 protein: CASSYSFRDRAYSNQPQHF. The CDR3 DNA reads as TGTGCCAGCAGTTACTCTTTCCGGGACAGGGCCTATAGCAATCAGCCCCAGCATTTT. This chain connects TRBV28 to TRBJ1-5, with TRBD1 identical over 9 bases. Germline CDR1 reads MDHEN; CDR2 reads SYDVKM. V trimming: 4 bases; J trimming: 0 bases; junction bases outside the gene matches: 13. CDR3 length: 19 amino acids.

This chain links TRBV18 with TRBJ1-5, with 7 bases that match TRBD1. The CDR3 totals 13 residues. Trimming removed 4 bases from V and 6 bases from J; junction bases left unmatched: 3. Looked up from germline, CDR1 is KGHSH and CDR2 is LQKENI. CDR3 region: CASSQGAGQPQHF. CDR3 bases: TGTGCCAGCTCACAGGGGGCGGGTCAGCCCCAGCATTTT.

V and J are TRBV5-1 and TRBJ2-1, with 8 bases fitting TRBD2. Germline CDR1 SGHRS, CDR2 YFSETQ. The CDR3 extends over 17 amino acids. The V gene end was trimmed by 8 bases and the J gene end by 8 bases; junction bases not matched to a gene: 21. The CDR3 DNA is TGCGCCAGTCGGCCACGGAACCCGGGACTAGGGGGGGATGAGCAGTTCTTC. This translates into CASRPRNPGLGGDEQFF. The full variable domain, with the rest looked up from reference TRBV5-1 and TRBJ2-1, is KAGVTQTPRYLIKTRGQQVTLSCSPISGHRSVSWYQQTPGQGLQFLFEYFSETQRNKGNFPGRFSGRQFSNSRSEMNVSTLELGDSALYLCASRPRNPGLGGDEQFFGPGTRLTVL.

The genes are TRBV6-2 or TRBV6-3 and TRBJ2-7, with D possibly being TRBD1 (5 bases). Germline lookup yields CDR1 MNHEY and CDR2 SVGEGT. V lost 4 bases and J lost 2, with 9 bases in between. This CDR3 is 13 amino acids long. The CDR3 DNA reads as TGTGCCAGCAGTTCGCACAGGACCTACGAGCAGTACTTC. Translating gives CASSSHRTYEQYF.

The rearrangement joins TRBV19 to TRBJ1-2, with D perhaps TRBD1 (5 bases). Trimming left V 4 bases short and J 3 bases short, with 12 bases between. Germline CDR1 is LNHDA and CDR2 is SQIVND (reference sequence). This CDR3 contains 14 residues. The CDR3 region is CASSTPRGDYGYTF. For the CDR3, the DNA is TGTGCCAGTAGTACTCCTCGGGGGGACTATGGCTACACCTTC.

This chain uses TRBV2 with TRBJ1-4; no clear D gene. This CDR3 has 14 amino acids. Germline V lookup: CDR1 SNHLY, CDR2 FYNNEI. V lost 7 bases, J lost 10 bases, and 19 bases lay in between. The CDR3 is CASTATASGGKLFF. In DNA form, the CDR3 reads TGTGCCAGCACAGCAACGGCCTCCGGCGGAAAACTGTTTTTT.

This sequence joins TRBV11-3 and TRBJ2-1; 9 nucleotides agree with TRBD2. The J segment lost 7 bases and the V segment lost 4 bases, leaving 8 bases of the junction unmatched. CDR3 length: 15 residues. Germline CDR1 and CDR2: SGHNT and YENEEA. CDR3 region: CASSSAGGTGNEQFF. DNA for the CDR3: TGTGCCAGCAGCTCAGCGGGAGGAACGGGGAATGAGCAGTTCTTC.

The gene calls are TRBV18 and TRBJ2-7, with D perhaps matching TRBD2 (6 bases). The CDR3 consists of 15 residues. Germline assignment: CDR1 KGHSH and CDR2 LQKENI. V was cut by 6 bases and J by 3 bases, with 18 bases left in between. The CDR3 DNA is TGTGCCAGCTCGACGGGTTCCGGAGGGGACTACGAGCAGTACTTC. It is translated as CASSTGSGGDYEQYF. Filled out from reference TRBV18 and TRBJ2-7, the complete variable domain reads NAGVMQNPRHLVRRRGQEARLRCSPMKGHSHVYWYRQLPEEGLKFMVYLQKENIIDESGMPKERFSAEFPKEGPSILRIQQVVRGDSAAYFCASSTGSGGDYEQYFGPGTRLTVT.

This CDR3 is CASSQDSAGTSTDTQYF. CDR3 in DNA: TGTGCCAGCAGCCAAGATTCGGCGGGAACAAGCACAGATACGCAGTATTTT. This chain joins TRBV14 and TRBJ2-3; possible D gene TRBD2, 6 bases. This CDR3 region has 17 residues. V was shortened by 0 bases and J by 0 bases, with 13 bases between the two germline ends. Germline CDR1 reads SGHDN; CDR2 reads FVKESK.

In DNA, the CDR3 is TGTGCCAGCAGCTTTCGCGGTGGATCAGATACGCAGTATTTT. Residues: CASSFRGGSDTQYF. The chain couples TRBV5-4 to TRBJ2-3; D unresolved. The CDR3 sequence is 14 residues long. Germline V CDR1 and CDR2: SGHNT, YYREEE (reference sequence). Trimming took 2 bases from V and 4 from J, leaving 11 bases between them.

The chain has TRBV28 and TRBJ2-6, with 8 positions matching TRBD2. Germline V gene data show CDR1 as MDHEN and CDR2 as SYDVKM. The junction had 3 bases not matched to a gene; V was cut back by 6 bases and J by 8 bases. CDR3 length equals 13 residues. The CDR3 DNA reads TGTGCCAGCAGCCCGGGGGGGACCAACGTCCTGACTTTC. This translates into CASSPGGTNVLTF.

The chain uses TRBV7-9 and TRBJ1-4; the match to TRBD1 covers 9 bases. The CDR3 length is 15 residues. CDR1 is SEHNR and CDR2 is FQNEAQ in the germline V gene (reference sequence). With 4 bases clipped from V and 8 bases from J, the junction kept 8 bases outside the gene matches. As DNA, the CDR3 is TGTGCCAGCAGCTCTGCACAGGGGGCTGAGGAAAAACTGTTTTTT. This codes for CASSSAQGAEEKLFF.